This T cell receptor (beta chain) was captured in a study of beta chain features in type 1 diabetes. Regarding the study as a whole: When Type 1 diabetes patients were examined, their TCRB CDR3s proved moderately but significantly shorter in all four CD4+ subsets.

Trimming cost V 1 base and J 1 base, with 8 bases left between them. The CDR3 sequence is 16 residues long. From germline, CDR1 is SGHVS and CDR2 FNYEAQ. As to this clone: Its antigen is currently unknown.

Expressed TCRB transcripts were sequenced, since all the RNA that had been isolated was reverse transcribed. The assay was immunoSEQ multiplex PCR, and TCRdb's table has in-frame clones only and misses some. The repertoire holds hundreds of thousands of clones, about a tenth seen once, with 1% in the top ten. This TCR was recovered from a man younger than 45 with type 1 diabetes. Material for sequencing was central memory CD4+ T cells from blood. This chain uses TRBV7-6 with TRBJ2-6; unclear D gene. This CDR3 is CASSLVGSSGANVLTF. In nucleotides, the CDR3 is TGTGCCAGCAGCTTAGTCGGCAGTTCTGGGGCCAACGTCCTGACTTTC.